The rows below give T cell receptor beta chains drawn from one sample of a study of T-cell memory formation after mild COVID-19. TCRdb recomputed calls from the 5' RACE reads with MiXCR, one row per CDR3 protein. The sample holds 50,000 to 70,000 distinct CDR3 sequences, 12% seen once. The sample taken for sequencing was PBMCs or a T cell subset sorted from them (not recorded which). Source of these receptors: a man between 18 and 29 years old who had mild COVID-19 (a few samples of this study predate the infection). Cell type and time point are not known. Each CDR3 is given with its conserved first and last residue.

TRBJ1-6	TRBV12-3/TRBV12-4	12	CASRGLGSPLHF
TRBJ1-5	TRBV4-1	16	CASSRVKGQGFQPQHF
TRBJ2-2	TRBV3-1	16	CASSQLLGQSVGELFF
TRBJ2-4	TRBV7-2	14	CASSLALAKNIQYF
TRBJ2-6	TRBV27	15	CASKGESSGANVLTF
TRBJ2-6	TRBV10-3	13	CAIEQVGANVLTF
TRBJ2-3	TRBV20-1	14	CSAITSGSTDTQYF
TRBJ2-5	TRBV5-1	13	CASSLQGIGTQYF
TRBJ2-4	TRBV7-2	17	CASSSTLGGAAKNIQYF
TRBJ2-6	TRBV3-1	14	CASSPEVGANVLTF
TRBJ2-1	TRBV5-1	15	CASSLGDREDNEQFF
TRBJ2-7	TRBV7-2	16	CASSLDSGGSSYEQYF
TRBJ2-4	TRBV7-2	15	CASSSRVGRVNIQYF
TRBJ2-2	TRBV9	13	CASSPSGTGELFF
TRBJ1-1	TRBV20-1	12	CSARTSTHEAFF
TRBJ2-5	TRBV20-1	14	CSANSRWGQETQYF
TRBJ2-2	TRBV7-3	11	CASSSSGELFF
TRBJ2-1	TRBV7-3	13	CASSPSSGNEQFF
TRBJ1-5	TRBV12-3/TRBV12-4	14	CASSPTGSNQPQHF
TRBJ1-4	TRBV4-3	16	CASSQDVGSTNEKLFF
TRBJ1-5	TRBV9	13	CASSVGVDHPQHF
TRBJ2-5	TRBV9	16	CASSVQGASESETQYF
TRBJ2-1	TRBV6-6	15	CASSYGRGSYNEQFF
TRBJ1-2	TRBV7-9	16	CASSLAGQGPDYGYTF
TRBJ1-2	TRBV30	12	CAWTPGGGGYTF
TRBJ2-5	TRBV11-2	13	CASSLSSQETQYF
TRBJ2-7	TRBV5-4	14	CASSLGLQGYEQYF
TRBJ1-2	TRBV9	14	CASSADSGYYGYTF
TRBJ2-3	TRBV20-1	12	CSARGSWDTQYF
TRBJ1-3	TRBV6-1	16	CASSEARGLAGNTIYF
TRBJ2-3	TRBV15	15	CATSRASGGPDTQYF
TRBJ1-3	TRBV20-1	15	CSARPDGEWRNTIYF
TRBJ2-5	TRBV7-3	16	CASSLISGGRGETQYF
TRBJ2-3	TRBV5-4	14	CASSLGTGTDTQYF
TRBJ1-1	TRBV2	12	CASRRGGTEAFF
TRBJ2-1	TRBV7-9	14	CASSAYRVHGEQFF
TRBJ2-5	TRBV7-8	13	CASTKPRGETQYF
TRBJ1-1	TRBV4-2	15	CASSKQPQGNTEAFF
TRBJ1-6	TRBV7-9	16	CASSLGVSVANSPLHF
TRBJ2-1	TRBV7-7	17	CASSSTSGVSSYNEQFF
TRBJ2-7	TRBV4-3	15	CASSQGRAAAYEQYF
TRBJ1-5	TRBV6-2/TRBV6-3	15	CASSAMASADQPQHF
TRBJ2-5	TRBV5-4	13	CASSPRDEETQYF
TRBJ2-7	TRBV20-1	22	CSARDRLTSWGGLADPSYEQYF
TRBJ2-3	TRBV5-1	15	CASSVTRDSGDTQYF
TRBJ2-1	TRBV4-1	16	CASSNGGALPGNEQFF
TRBJ2-1	TRBV20-1	15	CSAGIPGLLDNEQFF
TRBJ2-5	TRBV13	14	CASSVWGTGETQYF
TRBJ1-1	TRBV12-3/TRBV12-4	14	CASSRGHPNTEAFF
TRBJ1-2	TRBV5-1	14	CASSPPGQAYGYTF
TRBJ2-1	TRBV19	14	CASSMGDRYNEQFF
TRBJ2-7	TRBV29-1	10	CSVGTDEQYF
TRBJ2-3	TRBV7-2	19	CASSEGLAGGPMAPDTQYF